The 30 T cell receptor beta chains presented below share a single source sample, sequenced in a study of shared clonotypes between healthy human individuals. Sequencing used immunoSEQ multiplex PCR; TCRdb keeps in-frame clones, though not all of them. The table shows hundreds of thousands of clones, with about two thirds occurring only once. Sequenced material: memory CD4+ T cells sorted from blood. Subset in this sample: CD45RA-negative fraction. These TCRs come from a woman aged 25-40 years in good health.

The chain links TRBV5-5 to TRBJ1-4; 7 nucleotides agree with TRBD1. From germline, CDR1 is SGHKS and CDR2 YYEKEE (reference sequence). V lost 4 bases to trimming and J lost 6 bases; unmatched junction nucleotides: 18. This CDR3 is 18 amino acids long. CDR3 protein: CASSDPLLTGSAYEKLFF. In nucleotides, the CDR3 is TGTGCCAGCAGCGACCCTCTGTTGACAGGGAGCGCGTATGAAAAACTGTTTTTT.

V is TRBV27 and J is TRBJ2-1, with D uncertain. This CDR3 is built from 17 residues. CDR1 is MNHEY, CDR2 SMNVEV, per germline (reference sequence). V lost 5 bases to trimming and J lost 0 bases, with 17 bases between them. CDR3 DNA sequence: TGTGCCAGCAGTAATCGAGGCGGTTGGGGCTCCTACAATGAGCAGTTCTTC. Translation: CASSNRGGWGSYNEQFF.

This chain uses TRBV27 with TRBJ2-7; 9 bases are a match to TRBD1. After removal of 6 bases from V and 7 bases from J, the junction contained 7 bases not matched to a gene. This CDR3 comprises 13 residues. From germline, CDR1 is MNHEY and CDR2 SMNVEV (reference sequence). CDR3: CASRRTGDFEQYF. The CDR3 bases are TGTGCCAGCAGACGGACAGGGGATTTTGAGCAGTACTTC.

The rearrangement links TRBV30 to TRBJ2-5; 7 bases are shared with TRBD2. CDR1 and CDR2 from the germline V gene are GTSNPN and SVGIG (reference sequence). This CDR3 spans 15 amino acids. Trimming took 2 bases from V and 5 from J; bases not matched to a gene: 11. As DNA, the CDR3 is TGTGCCTGGAGTTCTCTCGGCGGGAGCGTGGAGACCCAGTACTTC. Its protein is CAWSSLGGSVETQYF.

As concerns this clone: A single base separates this from a much larger clone, so it may be a read error. This same CDR3 is encoded by further DNA sequences in the sample. This chain joins TRBV5-1 and TRBJ2-1, with 8 nucleotides matching TRBD2. CDR3 length equals 15 residues. J was trimmed by 1 base and V by 2 bases; bases with no gene match: 2. CDR1 is SGHRS and CDR2 is YFSETQ in the germline V gene. Here the CDR3 DNA reads TGCGCCAGCAGCTTCACTAGCGGTTCCTACAATGAGCAGTTCTTC. Protein product: CASSFTSGSYNEQFF. The variable domain in full, with the rest retrieved from reference TRBV5-1 and TRBJ2-1, is KAGVTQTPRYLIKTRGQQVTLSCSPISGHRSVSWYQQTPGQGLQFLFEYFSETQRNKGNFPGRFSGRQFSNSRSEMNVSTLELGDSALYLCASSFTSGSYNEQFFGPGTRLTVL.

This chain links TRBV11-2 with TRBJ2-5; D uncertain. The V gene's germline CDR1 is SGHAT and CDR2 FQNNGV. Trimming stripped 1 base from V and 7 bases from J, with 10 bases between. The CDR3 contains 13 residues. The CDR3 region is CASSLALYGTQYF. The CDR3 DNA reads as TGTGCCAGCAGCTTAGCCCTTTACGGGACCCAGTACTTC. The full variable domain, completed using reference TRBV11-2 and TRBJ2-5, is EAGVAQSPRYKIIEKRQSVAFWCNPISGHATLYWYQQILGQGPKLLIQFQNNGVVDDSQLPKDRFSAERLKGVDSTLKIQPAKLEDSAVYLCASSLALYGTQYFGPGTRLLVL.

This clone has a handful of counts. The genes are TRBV4-2 and TRBJ2-5; TRBD2 might be the D (6 bases). The J call may be faulty, since TRBJ2-7 better matches the DNA end. Germline CDR1 is LGHNA and CDR2 is YNFKEQ. The CDR3 consists of 14 residues. In DNA form, the CDR3 reads TGTGCCAGCAGCCAGGGCGGGGTACGATACGAGCAGTACTTC. It codes for CASSQGGVRYEQYF.

At least ten counts were recorded for this clone. V usage is TRBV15 and J usage is TRBJ2-1; a possible D gene is TRBD1 (5 bases). The CDR3 consists of 18 residues. Trimming removed 0 bases at V and 4 bases at J, with 19 bases between. Germline assignment: CDR1 LNHNV and CDR2 YYDKDF (reference sequence). The DNA for the CDR3 is TGTGCCACCAGCAGAGACGACGACAGTCGATCCGCTTACAATGAGCAGTTCTTC. Translating it yields CATSRDDDSRSAYNEQFF.

This clone was detected only once. The chain carries TRBV6-5 and TRBJ2-7; tentatively, D is TRBD1 (5 bases). The CDR3 has 14 residues. Trimming stripped 0 bases from V and 6 bases from J, with 12 bases between. CDR1 MNHEY and CDR2 SVGAGI come from the germline V gene. The CDR3 spells CASSYSSGAGEQYF. DNA for the CDR3: TGTGCCAGCAGTTACTCGAGTGGGGCTGGCGAGCAGTACTTC.

The gene calls are TRBV2 and TRBJ1-5; the D gene is possibly TRBD1 (5 bases). CDR1 is SNHLY and CDR2 is FYNNEI in the germline V gene. This CDR3 comprises 15 residues. The V and J ends lost 6 bases and 5 bases respectively, with 17 bases between them. For the CDR3, the DNA is TGTGCCAGCAGCAGGGACTTCCTAGGGGATCAGCCCCAGCATTTT. Translated: CASSRDFLGDQPQHF.

The V call is TRBV11-2, the J call TRBJ2-1, with 9 nucleotides matching TRBD1. There are 13 residues in the CDR3. With 5 bases clipped from V and 9 bases from J, the junction kept 5 bases outside the gene matches. Germline values: CDR1 SGHAT, CDR2 FQNNGV. The DNA of the CDR3 is TGTGCCAGCAGCCTAACAGGGGGCAGTGAGCAGTTCTTC. Its protein product is CASSLTGGSEQFF.

The chain employs TRBV2 and TRBJ2-7; D is possibly TRBD1 (5 bases). CDR3 length: 14 residues. V was clipped by 0 bases and J by 5 bases, with 11 bases between them. CDR1 SNHLY and CDR2 FYNNEI come from the germline V gene. DNA for the CDR3: TGTGCCAGCAGTGAAGCGCGAAGGACAAACGAGCAGTACTTC. Its translation is CASSEARRTNEQYF.

The chain has TRBV4-2 and TRBJ2-3, with 7 bases fitting TRBD2. Germline CDR1 reads LGHNA; CDR2 reads YNFKEQ. CDR3 length: 18 residues. The J segment lost 4 bases and the V segment lost 0 bases, leaving 13 bases of the junction unmatched. In nucleotides, the CDR3 is TGTGCCAGCAGCCAAGATCTTTGGGCTAGCGGTGGTCCAGATACGCAGTATTTT. Protein product: CASSQDLWASGGPDTQYF.

The chain carries TRBV27 and TRBJ1-1; 7 bases map to TRBD1. The CDR3 length is 15 residues. The V gene's germline CDR1 is MNHEY and CDR2 SMNVEV (reference sequence). V shed 2 bases and J 1 base; nucleotides not matched to a gene: 4. The CDR3 nucleotides are TGTGCCAGCAGTTTAAGGGGACAGAAGAACACTGAAGCTTTCTTT. Its translation is CASSLRGQKNTEAFF.

The J gene is TRBJ1-2, the V gene TRBV5-6; D unresolved. Trimming took 4 bases from V and 7 from J, leaving 11 bases between them. The CDR3 has 12 residues. Germline loops: CDR1 SGHDT, CDR2 YYEEEE. CDR3 coding DNA: TGTGCCAGCAGCGAAGCCTGGGGTGGCTACACCTTC. Its translation is CASSEAWGGYTF.

The rearrangement links TRBV19 to TRBJ1-5; D is unclear. The CDR3 length is 12 residues. Germline CDR1 reads LNHDA; CDR2 reads SQIVND (reference sequence). Between the trimmed V and J ends, which lost 3 bases and 1 base, there was a span of 1 base. For the CDR3, the DNA is TGTGCCAGTAGTATGAGCAATCAGCCCCAGCATTTT. This translates into CASSMSNQPQHF.

CDR3 loop: CASTLAGGQTYEQYF. The CDR3 DNA is TGTGCCAGCACATTAGCGGGAGGGCAAACCTACGAGCAGTACTTC. The rearrangement links TRBV7-6 to TRBJ2-7, with 11 nucleotides matching TRBD2. Germline CDR1 reads SGHVS; CDR2 reads FNYEAQ. The CDR3 loop spans 15 amino acids. The trim removed 7 bases at V and 2 bases at J, leaving 7 bases unmatched.

This clone has just a few counts. V gene TRBV11-2 combines with J gene TRBJ1-1; no firm D call. The germline V gene has CDR1 SGHAT and CDR2 FQNNGV. The CDR3 is 15 residues long. Trimming shortened V by 5 bases and J by 2 bases, and 15 bases separated the two germline ends. For the CDR3, the DNA is TGTGCCAGCAGCCCGTACTTAGGAGGAAACACTGAAGCTTTCTTT. Translation gives CASSPYLGGNTEAFF.

This clone occurred a few times. V usage is TRBV6-5 and J usage is TRBJ2-7; TRBD2 matches at 7 bases. Germline CDR1 is MNHEY and CDR2 is SVGAGI. V lost 5 bases and J lost 7; bases outside the gene matches: 14. The CDR3 extends over 15 amino acids. The CDR3 loop reads CASSPRRREAGEQYF. In nucleotides, the CDR3 is TGTGCCAGCAGTCCCCGGCGGCGGGAAGCGGGAGAGCAGTACTTC.

This rearrangement joins TRBV5-6 to TRBJ2-7; TRBD1 matches 11 bases. Trimming cost V 4 bases and J 2 bases; bases outside gene matches: 8. The germline V gene encodes CDR1 SGHDT and CDR2 YYEEEE. The CDR3 extends over 16 amino acids. In nucleotides, the CDR3 is TGTGCCAGCAGCCCCGGACAGGGGGCGAGGCCCTACGAGCAGTACTTC. It specifies CASSPGQGARPYEQYF.

The V and J genes are TRBV29-1 and TRBJ2-1; 8 bases are shared with TRBD2. Trimming removed 7 bases from V and 5 bases from J; junction bases left unmatched: 13. Germline V gene data show CDR1 as SQVTM and CDR2 as ANQGSEA. The CDR3 length is 15 residues. For the CDR3, the DNA is TGCAGCGGGGCGGTTTGGCTAGCGGGTGACAATGAGCAGTTCTTC. It encodes CSGAVWLAGDNEQFF.

The chain joins TRBV6-5 to TRBJ2-7; D could derive from TRBD1 or TRBD2 (5 bases each). This CDR3 comprises 13 residues. V lost 5 bases and J lost 0, with 8 bases in between. Germline V gene data show CDR1 as MNHEY and CDR2 as SVGAGI. Here the CDR3 DNA reads TGTGCCAGCAGTGGGACGACCTCCTACGAGCAGTACTTC. It is translated as CASSGTTSYEQYF.

This rearrangement joins TRBV5-1 to TRBJ2-1; TRBD1 matches at 11 bases. Germline CDR1 and CDR2: SGHRS and YFSETQ. V shed 4 bases and J 5 bases; nucleotides not matched to a gene: 8. The CDR3 has 16 amino acids. DNA of the CDR3: TGCGCCAGCAGCCCGAGGACAGGGGGCGCCAACAATGAGCAGTTCTTC. Translation: CASSPRTGGANNEQFF.

V and J are TRBV7-2 and TRBJ2-7; the match to TRBD1 covers 10 bases. The CDR3 is 15 residues long. Germline V CDR1 and CDR2: SGHTA, FQGNSA. The V gene end was trimmed by 5 bases and the J gene end by 4 bases; junction bases not matched to a gene: 8. In DNA form, the CDR3 reads TGTGCCAGCAGCCGGCTCCCGGGACAGGGGTACGAGCAGTACTTC. Its protein is CASSRLPGQGYEQYF.

V usage is TRBV5-4 and J usage is TRBJ2-3, with 7 bases that match TRBD2. The germline CDR1 and CDR2 sequences are SGHNT and YYREEE (reference sequence). Trimming at V came to 6 bases and at J to 4 bases, leaving 8 bases not matched to a gene. This CDR3 is built from 14 residues. CDR3 in amino acids: CASNFGGRSDTQYF. CDR3 coding DNA: TGTGCCAGCAACTTCGGGGGGAGGTCAGATACGCAGTATTTT.

The V gene is TRBV19, the J gene TRBJ2-5; 10 bases fit TRBD2. Trimming at V came to 2 bases and at J to 5 bases, leaving 17 bases not matched to a gene. This CDR3 has 19 residues. Germline V gene lookup returns CDR1 LNHDA and CDR2 SQIVND (reference sequence). The CDR3 nucleotides read TGTGCCAGTAGTATACCCACCGGGGGACTAGCGACCCCTCGGGAGACCCAGTACTTC. This codes for CASSIPTGGLATPRETQYF.

The V gene is TRBV5-5, the J gene TRBJ2-3; 9 bases agree with TRBD2. Germline V gene sequence: CDR1 SGHKS, CDR2 YYEKEE (reference sequence). The V and J ends lost 5 bases and 10 bases, in that order; junction bases with no gene match: 11. The CDR3 length is 14 residues. The DNA of the CDR3 is TGTGCCAGCAGTCCTAGCGGGATCTCTGGGTCGCAGTATTTT. Translating gives CASSPSGISGSQYF.

The V and J genes are TRBV19 and TRBJ1-4, with 10 positions matching TRBD1. In germline, CDR1 is LNHDA, CDR2 SQIVND (reference sequence). V was pared by 7 bases and J by 7 bases, with 3 bases of the junction left unmatched. CDR3 length: 13 residues. As DNA, the CDR3 is TGTGCCAGTATGGGACAGGGGCGTGAAAAACTGTTTTTT. This sequence encodes CASMGQGREKLFF.

V is TRBV10-1 and J is TRBJ2-5; TRBD1 is a possible D gene (6 bases). V shed 3 bases and J shed 3 bases, with 8 bases lying between them. The CDR3 covers 13 residues. The germline V gene encodes CDR1 WNHNN and CDR2 SYGVQD (reference sequence). CDR3 bases: TGCGCCAGCAGTGACCCAGGGGAAGAGACCCAGTACTTC. It is translated as CASSDPGEETQYF.

This clone was counted once. The chain combines TRBV28 with TRBJ2-7; D possibly corresponds to TRBD1 (6 bases). This CDR3 has 15 residues. In germline, CDR1 is MDHEN, CDR2 SYDVKM. V was pared by 4 bases and J by 0 bases, with 13 bases between. The CDR3 DNA reads TGTGCCAGCAGTTCCCCGGGACAAAACTCCTACGAGCAGTACTTC. It yields the protein CASSSPGQNSYEQYF.